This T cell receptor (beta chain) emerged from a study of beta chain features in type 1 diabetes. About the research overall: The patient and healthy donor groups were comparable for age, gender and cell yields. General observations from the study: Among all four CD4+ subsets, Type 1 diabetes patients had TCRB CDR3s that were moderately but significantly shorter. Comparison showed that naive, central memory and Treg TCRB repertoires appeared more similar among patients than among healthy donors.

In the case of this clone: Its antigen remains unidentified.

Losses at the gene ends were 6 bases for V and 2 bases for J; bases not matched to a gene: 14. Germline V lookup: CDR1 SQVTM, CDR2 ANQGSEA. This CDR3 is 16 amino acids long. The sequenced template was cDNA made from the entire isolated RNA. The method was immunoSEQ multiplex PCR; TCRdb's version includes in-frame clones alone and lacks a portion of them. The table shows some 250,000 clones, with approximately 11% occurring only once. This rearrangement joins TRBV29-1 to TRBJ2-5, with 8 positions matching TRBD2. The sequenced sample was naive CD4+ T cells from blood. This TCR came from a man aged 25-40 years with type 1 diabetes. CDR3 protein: CSVQLSGVTRQETQYF. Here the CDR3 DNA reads TGCAGCGTGCAACTTAGCGGGGTTACAAGACAAGAGACCCAGTACTTC. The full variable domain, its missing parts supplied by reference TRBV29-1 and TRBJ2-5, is SAVISQKPSRDICQRGTSLTIQCQVDSQVTMMFWYRQQPGQSLTLIATANQGSEATYESGFVIDKFPISRPNLTFSTLTVSNMSPEDSSIYLCSVQLSGVTRQETQYFGPGTRLLVL.